This TCR beta chain was observed in a study of shared clonotypes between healthy human individuals. Study-level background: The study used three CD4 naive, three CD4 memory, two CD8 naive and one CD8 memory plate per donor.

The protocol was immunoSEQ multiplex PCR, while the TCRdb copy is restricted to in-frame clones and leaves out a portion. Of around 2,000,000 clones in the sample, 95% were seen once. Germline assignment: CDR1 WSHSY and CDR2 SAAADI. Trimming left V 4 bases short and J 0 bases short, with 10 bases between. This CDR3 comprises 15 residues. This clone occurred once. The origin of this receptor is a young man in good health. The sequencing sample was made of naive CD4+ T cells sorted from blood. Described subset: CD45RA+ positively selected. The V gene is TRBV10-2, the J gene TRBJ2-4; D may be TRBD1 (5 bases). The CDR3 reads CASSAKGPAKNIQYF. The CDR3 coding sequence is TGCGCCAGCAGTGCTAAGGGGCCAGCCAAAAACATTCAGTACTTC.